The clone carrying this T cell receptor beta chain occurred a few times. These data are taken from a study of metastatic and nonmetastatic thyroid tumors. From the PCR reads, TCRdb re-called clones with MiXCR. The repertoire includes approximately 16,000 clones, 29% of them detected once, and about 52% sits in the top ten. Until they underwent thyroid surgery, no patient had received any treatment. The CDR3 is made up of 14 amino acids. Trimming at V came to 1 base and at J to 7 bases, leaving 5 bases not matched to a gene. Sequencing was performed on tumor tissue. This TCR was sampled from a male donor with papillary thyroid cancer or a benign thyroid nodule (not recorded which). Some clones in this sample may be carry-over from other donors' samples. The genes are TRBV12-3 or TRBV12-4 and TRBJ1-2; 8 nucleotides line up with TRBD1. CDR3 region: CASSLGQGASGYTF. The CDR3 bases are TGTGCCAGCAGTTTAGGGCAGGGGGCGAGTGGCTACACCTTC.